This TCR beta chain was identified in a study of T cells expressing NK-cell markers. Germline CDR1 is MGHDK and CDR2 is SYGVNS. The CDR3 has 13 residues. TCRdb reprocessed the 5' RACE reads; each CDR3 protein has one entry and no DNA is given. Reported are more than 250,000 distinct CDR3 sequences; the ten largest clones contain approximately 0.39%. The sequenced sample consisted of blood T cells: a sorted CD56 or NKG2C T cell subset, CD4+ or CD8+ T cells, or bulk PBMC T cells (not recorded which). The sequence was collected from a man aged 18 to 30 in good health. The chain recombines TRBV25-1 with TRBJ1-5. This CDR3 reads CASSNGPNQPQHF.